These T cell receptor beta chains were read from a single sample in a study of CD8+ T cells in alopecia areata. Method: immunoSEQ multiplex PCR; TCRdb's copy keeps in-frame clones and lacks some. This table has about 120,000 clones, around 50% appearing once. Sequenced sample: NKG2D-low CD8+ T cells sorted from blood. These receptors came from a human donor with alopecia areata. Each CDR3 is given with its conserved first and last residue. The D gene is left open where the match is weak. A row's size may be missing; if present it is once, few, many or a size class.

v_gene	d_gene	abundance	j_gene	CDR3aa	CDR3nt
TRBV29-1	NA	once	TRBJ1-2	CSAEAGGGDGYTF	TGCAGCGCCGAGGCTGGGGGCGGCGATGGCTACACCTTC
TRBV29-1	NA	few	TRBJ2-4	CSVEGPAKNIQYF	TGCAGCGTTGAGGGCCCAGCCAAAAACATTCAGTACTTC
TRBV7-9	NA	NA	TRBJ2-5	CASSPPTSPYQETQYF	TGTGCCAGCAGCCCCCCGACCTCCCCGTACCAAGAGACCCAGTACTTC
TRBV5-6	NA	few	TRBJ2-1	CASSFGPGEQFF	TGTGCCAGCAGCTTTGGACCTGGTGAGCAGTTCTTC
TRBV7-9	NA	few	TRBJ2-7	CASSITSTYEQYF	TGTGCCAGCAGCATCACCTCTACCTACGAGCAGTACTTC
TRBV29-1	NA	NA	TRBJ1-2	CSVVGGPNYGYTF	TGCAGCGTTGTGGGCGGCCCTAACTATGGCTACACCTTC
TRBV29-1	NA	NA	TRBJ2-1	CSAVGLDEQFF	TGCAGCGCTGTCGGCCTGGATGAGCAGTTCTTC
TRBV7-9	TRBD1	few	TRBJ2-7	CASSLGQVGQYF	TGTGCCAGCAGCCTCGGACAGGTGGGACAATACTTC
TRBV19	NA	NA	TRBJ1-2	CASSIGVSYTF	TGTGCCAGTAGTATAGGAGTCAGCTACACCTTC
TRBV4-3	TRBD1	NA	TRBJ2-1	CASSQDRGQGNEQFF	TGCGCCAGCAGCCAAGATCGAGGACAGGGCAATGAGCAGTTCTTC
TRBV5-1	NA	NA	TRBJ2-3	CASSLLVDTQYF	TGCGCCAGCAGCCTATTAGTGGATACGCAGTATTTT
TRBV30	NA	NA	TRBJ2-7	CAWSVLREQYF	TGTGCCTGGAGTGTATTACGCGAGCAGTACTTC
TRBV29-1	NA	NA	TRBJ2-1	CSVVKGTDEQFF	TGCAGCGTTGTCAAGGGAACCGATGAGCAGTTCTTC
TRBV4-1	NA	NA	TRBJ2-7	CASSQEVQGGREQYF	TGCGCCAGCAGCCAAGAAGTCCAGGGGGGTCGCGAGCAGTACTTC
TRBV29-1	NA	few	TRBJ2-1	CSVPGAFSRDEQFF	TGCAGCGTTCCGGGAGCCTTTTCAAGGGATGAGCAGTTCTTC
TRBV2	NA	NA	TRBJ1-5	CASSDGQPQHF	TGTGCCAGCAGCGACGGGCAGCCCCAGCATTTT
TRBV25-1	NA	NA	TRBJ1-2	CASMDRGNYGYTF	TGTGCCAGCATGGATCGAGGGAACTATGGCTACACCTTC
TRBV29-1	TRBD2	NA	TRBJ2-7	CSVEWASGIANEQYF	TGCAGCGTTGAATGGGCTAGCGGGATAGCTAACGAGCAGTACTTC
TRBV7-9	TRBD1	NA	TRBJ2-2	CASSLDRALTGELFF	TGTGCCAGCAGCTTGGACAGGGCCCTCACCGGGGAGCTGTTTTTT
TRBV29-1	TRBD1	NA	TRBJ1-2	CSVEDGQGANYGYTF	TGCAGCGTTGAAGATGGTCAGGGGGCTAACTATGGCTACACCTTC
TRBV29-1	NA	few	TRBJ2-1	CSVLHDRNNEQFF	TGCAGCGTCCTTCACGACCGGAACAATGAGCAGTTCTTC
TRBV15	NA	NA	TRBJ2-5	CATSRDRGETQYF	TGTGCCACCAGCAGAGATCGGGGAGAGACCCAGTACTTC
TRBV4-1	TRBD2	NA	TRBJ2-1	CASSQGGGNEQFF	TGCGCCAGCAGCCAAGGCGGGGGCAATGAGCAGTTCTTC
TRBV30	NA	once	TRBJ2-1	CAWGETGHEQFF	TGTGCCTGGGGTGAAACGGGGCATGAGCAGTTCTTC
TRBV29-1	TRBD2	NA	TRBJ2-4	CSVDSLLAGVGNIQYF	TGCAGCGTCGACAGCCTGCTAGCGGGCGTTGGAAACATTCAGTACTTC
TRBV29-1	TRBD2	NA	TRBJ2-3	CSVRDLAGESDTQYF	TGCAGCGTTCGGGATCTAGCGGGAGAAAGCGATACGCAGTATTTT
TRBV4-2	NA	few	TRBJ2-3	CASSQLDTQYF	TGTGCCAGCAGCCAATTGGATACGCAGTATTTT
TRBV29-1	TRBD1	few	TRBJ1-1	CSVEGQGRTEAFF	TGCAGCGTTGAAGGACAGGGTAGGACTGAAGCTTTCTTT
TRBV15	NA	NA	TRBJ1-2	CATSIRGGGYTF	TGTGCCACCAGCATCCGGGGCGGTGGCTACACCTTC
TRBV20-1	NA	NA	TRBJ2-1	CSASWGNEQFF	TGCAGTGCTAGCTGGGGGAATGAGCAGTTCTTC
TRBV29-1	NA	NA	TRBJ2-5	CSAQREETQYF	TGCAGCGCGCAGCGGGAAGAGACCCAGTACTTC
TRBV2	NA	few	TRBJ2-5	CASSPPGQETQYF	TGTGCCAGCTCTCCCCCGGGGCAAGAGACCCAGTACTTC
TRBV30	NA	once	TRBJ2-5	CAWEGGRETQYF	TGTGCCTGGGAAGGAGGCCGAGAGACCCAGTACTTC
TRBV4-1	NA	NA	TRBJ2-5	CASSQGELVETQYF	TGCGCCAGCAGCCAAGGTGAACTTGTGGAGACCCAGTACTTC
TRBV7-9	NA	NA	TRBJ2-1	CASGRGNEQFF	TGTGCCAGCGGGCGGGGTAATGAGCAGTTCTTC
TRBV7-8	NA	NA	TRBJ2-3	CASSLLEDTQYF	TGTGCCAGCAGCTTATTGGAGGATACGCAGTATTTT
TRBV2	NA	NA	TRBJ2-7	CASSDGDLSYEQYF	TGTGCCAGCAGTGACGGGGATCTCTCCTACGAGCAGTACTTC
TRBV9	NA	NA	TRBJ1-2	CASSTPTVSYTF	TGTGCCAGCAGCACCCCCACAGTAAGCTACACCTTC
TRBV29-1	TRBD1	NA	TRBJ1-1	CSVAGTGGRTEAFF	TGCAGCGTTGCGGGGACAGGGGGGAGGACTGAAGCTTTCTTT
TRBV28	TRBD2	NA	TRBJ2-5	CASSLYHPRGGTKETQYF	TGTGCCAGCAGTTTATACCACCCACGGGGGGGCACGAAAGAGACCCAGTACTTC
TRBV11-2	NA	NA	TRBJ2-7	CASSLEVLYEQYF	TGTGCCAGCAGCTTAGAGGTGTTGTACGAGCAGTACTTC
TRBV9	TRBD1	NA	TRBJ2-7	CASSGTGPRPREQYF	TGTGCCAGCAGCGGGACAGGGCCCAGGCCGAGGGAGCAGTACTTC
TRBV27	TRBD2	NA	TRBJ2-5	CASSRGLGQETQYF	TGTGCCAGCAGCAGGGGACTAGGACAAGAGACCCAGTACTTC
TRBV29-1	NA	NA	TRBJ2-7	CSVMTRDGYSYEQYF	TGCAGCGTTATGACCCGGGACGGATACTCCTACGAGCAGTACTTC
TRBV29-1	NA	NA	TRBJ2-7	CSVRGISYEQYF	TGCAGCGTTCGTGGAATCTCCTACGAGCAGTACTTC
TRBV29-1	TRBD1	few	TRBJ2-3	CSVVGDRAGADTQYF	TGCAGCGTTGTGGGGGACAGGGCTGGTGCAGATACGCAGTATTTT
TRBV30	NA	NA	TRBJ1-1	CAGLDEGPMNTEAFF	TGTGCCGGCCTTGACGAGGGGCCAATGAACACTGAAGCTTTCTTT
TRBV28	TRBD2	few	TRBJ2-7	CASGPSGSREQYF	TGTGCCAGCGGCCCGAGCGGGAGTCGCGAGCAGTACTTC
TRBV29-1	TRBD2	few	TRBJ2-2	CSVELAGGPFGELFF	TGCAGCGTAGAACTAGCGGGAGGGCCGTTCGGGGAGCTGTTTTTT
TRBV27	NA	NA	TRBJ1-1	CASRAGSNTEAFF	TGTGCCAGCAGGGCGGGGTCGAACACTGAAGCTTTCTTT